This TCR beta chain is from a study of human T cells and chemical hapten exposure. Study context: Alopecia areata, totalis or universalis affected patients who were mostly female.

V was shortened by 4 bases and J by 8 bases, with 8 bases between the two germline ends. The CDR3 runs 11 residues. Germline V gene sequence: CDR1 SEHNR, CDR2 FQNEAQ (reference sequence). Each CDR3 protein is one row after TCRdb ran MiXCR on the RACE reads. The sample contains about 80,000 distinct CDR3 sequences, 9.5% to 13% of which appear only once. Time point reported: patch test 2, 6 weeks after DPC sensitization. Treatment: therapeutic diphenylcyclopropenone sensitization with weekly scalp DPC. The chain couples TRBV7-9 to TRBJ1-1; the D is unclear. The sample consisted of whole blood, taken in connection with sensitization to the hapten diphenylcyclopropenone (DPC). This clonotype was sampled from a woman in her thirties with alopecia areata. Some clones in this sample may be carry-over from other donors' samples. CDR3 residues: CASSYGREAFF. CDR3 nucleotide sequence: TGTGCCAGCAGCTACGGGAGAGAAGCTTTCTTT. The full variable domain, in which reference TRBV7-9 and TRBJ1-1 provide the parts outside the CDR3, is DTGVSQNPRHKITKRGQNVTFRCDPISEHNRLYWYRQTLGQGPEFLTYFQNEAQLEKSRLLSDRFSAERPKGSFSTLEIQRTEQGDSAMYLCASSYGREAFFGQGTRLTVV.